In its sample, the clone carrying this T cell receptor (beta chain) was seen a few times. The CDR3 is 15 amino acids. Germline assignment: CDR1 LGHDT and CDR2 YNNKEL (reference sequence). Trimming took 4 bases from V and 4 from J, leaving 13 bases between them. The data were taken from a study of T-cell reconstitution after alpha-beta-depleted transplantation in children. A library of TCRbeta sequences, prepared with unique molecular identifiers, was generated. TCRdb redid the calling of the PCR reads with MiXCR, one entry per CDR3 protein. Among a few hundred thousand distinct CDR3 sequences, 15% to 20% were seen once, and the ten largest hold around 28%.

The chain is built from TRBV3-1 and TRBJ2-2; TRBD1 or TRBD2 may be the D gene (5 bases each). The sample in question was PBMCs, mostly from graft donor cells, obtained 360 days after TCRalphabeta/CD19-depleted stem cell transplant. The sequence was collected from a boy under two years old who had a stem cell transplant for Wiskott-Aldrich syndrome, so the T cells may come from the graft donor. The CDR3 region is CASSPFPGATGELFF. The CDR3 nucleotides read TGTGCCAGCAGCCCCTTCCCCGGGGCCACCGGGGAGCTGTTTTTT.